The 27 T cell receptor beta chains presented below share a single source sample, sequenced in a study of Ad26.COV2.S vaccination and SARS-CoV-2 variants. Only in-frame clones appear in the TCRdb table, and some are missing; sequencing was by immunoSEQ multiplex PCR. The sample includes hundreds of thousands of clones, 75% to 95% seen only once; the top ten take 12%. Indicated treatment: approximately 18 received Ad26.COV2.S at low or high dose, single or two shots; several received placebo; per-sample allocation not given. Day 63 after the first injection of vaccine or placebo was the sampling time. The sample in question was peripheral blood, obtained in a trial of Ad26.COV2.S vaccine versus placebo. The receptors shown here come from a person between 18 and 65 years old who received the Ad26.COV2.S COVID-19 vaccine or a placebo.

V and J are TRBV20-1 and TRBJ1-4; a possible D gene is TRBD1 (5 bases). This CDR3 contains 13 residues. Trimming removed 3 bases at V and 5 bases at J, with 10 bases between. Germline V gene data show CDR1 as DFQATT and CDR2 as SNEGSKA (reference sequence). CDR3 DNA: TGCAGTGCTAGTACGGGGGGGAATGAAAAACTGTTTTTT. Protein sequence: CSASTGGNEKLFF.

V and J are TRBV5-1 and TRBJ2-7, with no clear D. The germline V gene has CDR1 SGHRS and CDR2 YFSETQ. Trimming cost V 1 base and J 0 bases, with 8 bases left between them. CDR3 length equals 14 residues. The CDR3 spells CASSLTDGSYEQYF. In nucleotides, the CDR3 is TGCGCCAGCAGCTTGACAGATGGCTCCTACGAGCAGTACTTC.

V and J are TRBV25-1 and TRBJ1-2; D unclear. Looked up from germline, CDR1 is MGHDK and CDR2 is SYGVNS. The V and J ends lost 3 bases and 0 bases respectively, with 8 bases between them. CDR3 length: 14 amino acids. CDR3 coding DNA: TGTGCCAGCAGTGAGGCGGGATCTAACTATGGCTACACCTTC. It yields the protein CASSEAGSNYGYTF.

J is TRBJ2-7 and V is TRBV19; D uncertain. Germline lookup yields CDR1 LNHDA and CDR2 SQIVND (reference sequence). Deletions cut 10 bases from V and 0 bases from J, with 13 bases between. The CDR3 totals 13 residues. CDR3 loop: CATAWRYSYEQYF. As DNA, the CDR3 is TGTGCCACCGCGTGGCGGTACTCCTACGAGCAGTACTTC.

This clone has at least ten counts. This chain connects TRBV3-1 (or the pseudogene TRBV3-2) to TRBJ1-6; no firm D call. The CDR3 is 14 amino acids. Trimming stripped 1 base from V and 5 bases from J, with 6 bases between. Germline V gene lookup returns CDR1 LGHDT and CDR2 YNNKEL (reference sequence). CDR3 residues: CASSQVGNNSPLHF. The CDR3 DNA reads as TGTGCCAGCAGCCAAGTAGGGAATAATTCACCCCTCCACTTT.

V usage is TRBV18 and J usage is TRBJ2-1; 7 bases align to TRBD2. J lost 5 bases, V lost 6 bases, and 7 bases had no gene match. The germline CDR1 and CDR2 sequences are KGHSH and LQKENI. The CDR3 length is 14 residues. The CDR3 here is CASSLAEYDNEQFF. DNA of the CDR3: TGTGCCAGCTCCCTAGCGGAGTACGACAATGAGCAGTTCTTC.

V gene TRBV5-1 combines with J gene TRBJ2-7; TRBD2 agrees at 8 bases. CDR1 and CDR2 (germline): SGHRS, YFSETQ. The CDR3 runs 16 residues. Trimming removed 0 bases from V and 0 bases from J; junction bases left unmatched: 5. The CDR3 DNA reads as TGCGCCAGCAGCTTGGGAACTAGCGGTGCCTCCTACGAGCAGTACTTC. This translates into CASSLGTSGASYEQYF.

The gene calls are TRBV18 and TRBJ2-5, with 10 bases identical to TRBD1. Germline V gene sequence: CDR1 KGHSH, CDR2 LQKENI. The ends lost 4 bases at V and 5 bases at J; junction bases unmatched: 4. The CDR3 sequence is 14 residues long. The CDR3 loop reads CASSLGTGVETQYF. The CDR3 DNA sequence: TGTGCCAGCTCACTAGGGACAGGGGTGGAGACCCAGTACTTC.

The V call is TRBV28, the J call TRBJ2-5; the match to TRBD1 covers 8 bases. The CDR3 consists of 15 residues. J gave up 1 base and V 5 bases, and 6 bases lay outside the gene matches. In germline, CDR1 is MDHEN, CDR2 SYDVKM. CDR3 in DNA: TGTGCCAGCAGTATCCTTGGGACAGGCCAAGAGACCCAGTACTTC. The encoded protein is CASSILGTGQETQYF.

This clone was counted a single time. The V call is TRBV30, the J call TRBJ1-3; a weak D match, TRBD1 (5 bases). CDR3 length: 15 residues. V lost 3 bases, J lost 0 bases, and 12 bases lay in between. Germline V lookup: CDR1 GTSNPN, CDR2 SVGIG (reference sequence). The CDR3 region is CAWRATVSSGNTIYF. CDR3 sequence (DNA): TGTGCCTGGAGGGCGACAGTGAGCTCTGGAAACACCATATATTTT.

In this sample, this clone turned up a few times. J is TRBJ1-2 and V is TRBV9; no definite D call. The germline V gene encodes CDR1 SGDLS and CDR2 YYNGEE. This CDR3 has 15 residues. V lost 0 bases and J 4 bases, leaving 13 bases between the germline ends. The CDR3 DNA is TGTGCCAGCAGCGTAGAGGGTACAGCCTCCTATGGCTACACCTTC. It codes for CASSVEGTASYGYTF.

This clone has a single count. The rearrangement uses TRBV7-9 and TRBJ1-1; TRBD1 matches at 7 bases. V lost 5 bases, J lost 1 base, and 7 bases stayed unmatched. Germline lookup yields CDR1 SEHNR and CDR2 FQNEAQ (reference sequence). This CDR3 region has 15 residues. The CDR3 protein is CASSPYRGGNTEAFF. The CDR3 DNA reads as TGTGCCAGCAGCCCGTACAGGGGCGGGAACACTGAAGCTTTCTTT.

The CDR3 reads CASSPRLADTQYF. The CDR3 DNA reads TGTGCCAGCAGCCCCAGACTCGCAGATACGCAGTATTTT. V and J are TRBV7-8 and TRBJ2-3; no clear D gene. CDR3 length: 13 residues. The ends were cut back, 5 bases at V and 4 bases at J, with 10 bases in the middle. CDR1 and CDR2 (germline): SGHVS, FQNEAQ.

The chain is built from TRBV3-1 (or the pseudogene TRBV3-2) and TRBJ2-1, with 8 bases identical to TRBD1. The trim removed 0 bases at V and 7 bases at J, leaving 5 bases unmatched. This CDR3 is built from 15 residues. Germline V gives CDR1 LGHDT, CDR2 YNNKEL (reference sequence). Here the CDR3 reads CASSQDWTGINEQFF. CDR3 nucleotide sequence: TGTGCCAGCAGCCAAGACTGGACAGGGATTAATGAGCAGTTCTTC.

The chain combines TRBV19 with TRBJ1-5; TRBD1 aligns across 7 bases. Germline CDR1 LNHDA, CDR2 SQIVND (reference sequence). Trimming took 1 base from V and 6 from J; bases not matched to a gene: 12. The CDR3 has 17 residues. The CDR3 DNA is TGTGCCAGTAGTATAGGCGGCCAGGGGGGCGAGAGTCAGCCCCAGCATTTT. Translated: CASSIGGQGGESQPQHF.

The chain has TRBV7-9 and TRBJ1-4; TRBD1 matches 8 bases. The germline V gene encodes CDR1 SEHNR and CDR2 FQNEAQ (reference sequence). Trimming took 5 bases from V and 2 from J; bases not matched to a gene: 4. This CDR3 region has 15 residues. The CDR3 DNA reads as TGTGCCAGCAGCACAAACAGGGGGACTAATGAAAAACTGTTTTTT. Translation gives CASSTNRGTNEKLFF.

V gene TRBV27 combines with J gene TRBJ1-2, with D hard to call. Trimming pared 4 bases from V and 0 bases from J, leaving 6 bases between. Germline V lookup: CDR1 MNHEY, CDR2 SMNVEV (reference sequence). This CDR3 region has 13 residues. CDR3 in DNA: TGTGCCAGCAGTTCTCAAGCTAACTATGGCTACACCTTC. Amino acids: CASSSQANYGYTF.

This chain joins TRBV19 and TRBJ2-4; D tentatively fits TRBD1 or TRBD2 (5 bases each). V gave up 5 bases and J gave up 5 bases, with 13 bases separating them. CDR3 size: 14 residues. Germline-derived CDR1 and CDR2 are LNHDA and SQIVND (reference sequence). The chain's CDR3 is CASSETGAQNIQYF. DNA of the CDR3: TGTGCCAGTAGTGAAACCGGGGCTCAAAACATTCAGTACTTC.

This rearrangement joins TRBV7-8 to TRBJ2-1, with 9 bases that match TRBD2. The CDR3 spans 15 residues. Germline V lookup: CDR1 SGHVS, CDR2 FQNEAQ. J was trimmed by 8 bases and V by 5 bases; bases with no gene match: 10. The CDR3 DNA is TGTGCCAGCAGCCCCCGGGTAGCGGGAGTCCATGAGCAGTTCTTC. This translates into CASSPRVAGVHEQFF.

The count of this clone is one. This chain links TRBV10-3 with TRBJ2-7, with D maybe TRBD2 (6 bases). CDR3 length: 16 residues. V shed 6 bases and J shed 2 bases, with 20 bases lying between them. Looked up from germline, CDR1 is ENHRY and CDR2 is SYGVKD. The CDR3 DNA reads TGTGCCATCAGCTCCCCGGCGTTAGCGGAAACCTACGAGCAGTACTTC. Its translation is CAISSPALAETYEQYF.

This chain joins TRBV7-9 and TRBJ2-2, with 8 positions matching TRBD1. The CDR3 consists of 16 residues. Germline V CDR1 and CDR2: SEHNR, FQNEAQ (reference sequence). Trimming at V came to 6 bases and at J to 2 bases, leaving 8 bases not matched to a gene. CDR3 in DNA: TGTGCCAGCAGACAATCCGGGACAGGCAACACCGGGGAGCTGTTTTTT. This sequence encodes CASRQSGTGNTGELFF. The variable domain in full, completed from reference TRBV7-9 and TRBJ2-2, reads DTGVSQNPRHKITKRGQNVTFRCDPISEHNRLYWYRQTLGQGPEFLTYFQNEAQLEKSRLLSDRFSAERPKGSFSTLEIQRTEQGDSAMYLCASRQSGTGNTGELFFGEGSRLTVL.

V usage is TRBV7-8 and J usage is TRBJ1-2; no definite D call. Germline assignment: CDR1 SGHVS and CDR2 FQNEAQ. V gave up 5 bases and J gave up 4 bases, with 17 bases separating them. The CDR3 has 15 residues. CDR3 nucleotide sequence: TGTGCCAGCAGCGCCGCTCTGAAAGGAACCTATGGCTACACCTTC. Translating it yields CASSAALKGTYGYTF.

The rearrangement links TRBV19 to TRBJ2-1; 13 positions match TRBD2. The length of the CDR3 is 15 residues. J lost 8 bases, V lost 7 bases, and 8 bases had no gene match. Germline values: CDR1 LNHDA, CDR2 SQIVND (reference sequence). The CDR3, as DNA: TGTGCCAGTAACCTACTAGCGGGAGGGCCCCATGAGCAGTTCTTC. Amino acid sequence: CASNLLAGGPHEQFF.

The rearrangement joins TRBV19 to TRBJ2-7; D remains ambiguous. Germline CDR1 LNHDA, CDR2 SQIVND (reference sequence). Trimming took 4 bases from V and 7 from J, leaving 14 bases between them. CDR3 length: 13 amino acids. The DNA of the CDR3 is TGTGCCAGTAGTACGATTCCACAGCGAGAGCAGTACTTC. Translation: CASSTIPQREQYF.

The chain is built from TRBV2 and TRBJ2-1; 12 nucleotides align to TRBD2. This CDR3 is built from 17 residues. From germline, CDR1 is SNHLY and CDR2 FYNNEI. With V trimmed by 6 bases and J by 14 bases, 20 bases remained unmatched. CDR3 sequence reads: CASSLPWASGRANQEFF. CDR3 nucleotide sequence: TGTGCCAGCAGCCTCCCGTGGGCTAGCGGGAGGGCAAATCAAGAGTTCTTC. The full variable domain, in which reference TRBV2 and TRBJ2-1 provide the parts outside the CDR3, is EPEVTQTPSHQVTQMGQEVILRCVPISNHLYFYWYRQILGQKVEFLVSFYNNEISEKSEIFDDQFSVERPDGSNFTLKIRSTKLEDSAMYFCASSLPWASGRANQEFFGPGTRLTVL.

DNA for the CDR3: TGCGCCAGCAGCCCCCGGAGGGAAGCGGGAGCCTACGAGCAGTACTTC. As protein: CASSPRREAGAYEQYF. The chain carries TRBV4-1 and TRBJ2-7; 8 positions match TRBD2. After removal of 4 bases from V and 2 bases from J, the junction contained 10 bases not matched to a gene. Germline CDR1 is MGHRA and CDR2 is YSYEKL. The CDR3 extends over 16 amino acids.

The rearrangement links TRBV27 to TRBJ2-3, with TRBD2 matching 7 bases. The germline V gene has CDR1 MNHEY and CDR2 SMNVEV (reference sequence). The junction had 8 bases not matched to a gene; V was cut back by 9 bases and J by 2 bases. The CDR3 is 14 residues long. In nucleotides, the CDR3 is TGTGCCAGTCGGGAGGCAGGGCTCACAGATACGCAGTATTTT. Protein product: CASREAGLTDTQYF.